The source of this T cell receptor beta chain is a study of T cell responses to AZD1222 COVID-19 vaccine. General study points: Only 5 or 6 AZD1222 recipients tested seropositive at baseline. Repertoires were collected only later (after the peak T cell response had occurred). Most donors were white British, females outnumbered males, and clonal diversity was possibly underestimated.

The CDR3 extends over 17 amino acids. Germline trimming cut 3 bases from V and 4 bases from J; bases unmatched to any gene: 13. The germline V gene has CDR1 SGDLS and CDR2 YYNGEE. Produced via immunoSEQ multiplex PCR; TCRdb's table is partial and in-frame only. The sample lists more than 70,000 clones, roughly 90% occurring once. A word on this clone: Antigen: not known.

Sequenced material: peripheral blood, taken on day 0 of AZD1222 vaccination. The J gene is TRBJ2-7, the V gene TRBV9; 10 positions agree with TRBD2. The TCR comes from an adult in good health. This chain's CDR3 is CASSAGLAAGSAYEQYF. The CDR3 DNA reads as TGTGCCAGCAGCGCCGGACTAGCGGCCGGCTCAGCGTACGAGCAGTACTTC.